This TCR beta chain was profiled in a study of T cell repertoires in cytomegalovirus infection (dated by TCRdb to between 2019 and 2020). About the full investigation: Recently identified HLA-C-restricted CMV epitopes, whose presentation resists viral immunomodulation, were targeted by peptide stimulations together with well-studied HLA-B-restricted epitopes. Because public TCR beta signatures pointed to carriage of CMV infection together with the matching HLA type, the HLA type of each donor mattered for the analysis.

Including cysteine and phenylalanine, the CDR3 has 14 amino acids. Just CDR3 DNA is preserved here, 42 bases in frame from base 1. From a lookup of the germline V gene, CDR1 and CDR2 are LGHNA and YSLEER. V is cut by 3 bases and J by 6 bases, and the space between the germline ends is 11 bases. The run used an Illumina HiSeq 1500. TCRdb handled the public reads itself, with Q25 trimming in fastp and clone calling in MiXCR, and kept productive beta chains. Entries are consolidated by CDR3 protein sequence, retaining the most common genes and DNA. The sample records fewer than 850,000 distinct CDR3 sequences, about 29% of which are singletons. The top ten clonotypes cover about an eighth of the sample. Taken with the paper, the label for treatment or condition translates to: in vitro stimulation with specific CMV peptide epitopes to enrich CMV-specific T cells. The full study reports these points: The ex vivo response was dominated by HLA-C-restricted CMV-specific TCR beta clonotypes, which also provided the single most frequent clonotype in two of eight donors. In both this cohort and an independent cohort of some 370 donors, the cumulative frequency of public TCR beta family members distinguished carriers of CMV infection plus the relevant HLA type.

In its sample, this clonotype was seen a few times. Its target antigen remains unknown. No base-level quality is on record; no much larger clone is a single base apart. The source was cultured CD8+ T cells from PBMCs, collected from culture after CMV antigen stimulation. This TCR came from a human donor in good health (CMV status not recorded). Some clones in this sample may be carry-over from other donors' samples. The chain uses TRBV4-3 and TRBJ1-4, with the D gene not clear enough to name. The DNA sequence follows: TGCGCCAGCAGCCAGGGCAGTGGGGATGAAAAACTGTTTTTT. Translation gives CASSQGSGDEKLFF.